Each of the 27 T cell receptor beta chains below was sequenced from the same sample in a study of response to subunit inactivated influenza vaccine. TCRdb re-analysed the RT-PCR reads in MiXCR, keeping a single row per CDR3 protein. Of hundreds of thousands of distinct CDR3 sequences listed, 10% to 15% are singletons. The source was PBMCs from blood, collected on the day of vaccination. The receptors shown here come from a man in his fifties who received an inactivated influenza vaccine.

Ten or more counts support this clonotype. V usage is TRBV7-2 and J usage is TRBJ2-7, with D hard to call. CDR3 size: 14 residues. The germline CDR1 and CDR2 sequences are SGHTA and FQGNSA. Trimming removed 3 bases at V and 2 bases at J, with 11 bases between. CDR3 sequence reads: CASSFPPQTYEQYF. In DNA form, the CDR3 reads TGTGCCAGCAGCTTCCCCCCTCAAACCTACGAGCAGTACTTC.

J is TRBJ2-7 and V is TRBV7-2; 10 nucleotides align to TRBD2. V lost 5 bases, J lost 4 bases, and 8 bases stayed unmatched. The germline gives CDR1 SGHTA, CDR2 FQGNSA. The CDR3 is 15 amino acids. The CDR3 sequence is CASSHRTSGVYEQYF. CDR3 DNA sequence: TGTGCCAGCAGCCACAGGACTAGCGGAGTTTACGAGCAGTACTTC.

J is TRBJ2-7 and V is TRBV28; a possible D gene is TRBD1 (5 bases). Trimming took 7 bases from V and 2 from J, leaving 9 bases between them. The CDR3 is 12 amino acids. Germline CDR1 is MDHEN and CDR2 is SYDVKM. CDR3 sequence reads: CASKRGPYEQYF. The CDR3 DNA reads TGTGCCAGCAAAAGGGGTCCCTACGAGCAGTACTTC.

The table lists this clonotype with many counts. The chain employs TRBV7-2 and TRBJ2-7; 9 positions match TRBD1. CDR3 length: 14 residues. The V gene's germline CDR1 is SGHTA and CDR2 FQGNSA. The trim removed 3 bases at V and 4 bases at J, leaving 4 bases unmatched. The CDR3 DNA reads TGTGCCAGCAGCTTCGGGACAGGGTATTACGAGCAGTACTTC. As protein: CASSFGTGYYEQYF.

This clonotype has only a few counts. The chain has TRBV7-2 and TRBJ2-1; D is unclear. Germline V gene sequence: CDR1 SGHTA, CDR2 FQGNSA. V lost 8 bases to trimming and J lost 6 bases, with 17 bases between them. The CDR3 consists of 14 residues. CDR3 in amino acids: CASRLSGPSNEQFF. The CDR3 DNA sequence: TGTGCCAGCCGTTTATCTGGACCCTCCAATGAGCAGTTCTTC.

The chain links TRBV6-2 or TRBV6-3 to TRBJ2-3; a weak D match, TRBD2 (7 bases). The V gene's germline CDR1 is MNHEY and CDR2 SVGEGT. Trimming left V 1 base short and J 5 bases short, with 13 bases between. The CDR3 is 15 residues long. Here the CDR3 DNA reads TGTGCCAGCAGTTACTGGGGGGGCGGCGAAGATACGCAGTATTTT. The encoded protein is CASSYWGGGEDTQYF.

This clonotype was counted ten times or more. This sequence joins TRBV18 and TRBJ2-2; either TRBD1 or TRBD2 may supply D (8 bases each). The CDR3 covers 18 residues. V lost 6 bases, J lost 0 bases, and 20 bases lay in between. Germline V gene lookup returns CDR1 KGHSH and CDR2 LQKENI. CDR3 nucleotide sequence: TGTGCCAGCTCCCGCAGGGGGCCTAGCGGGTCGAACACCGGGGAGCTGTTTTTT. Its protein product is CASSRRGPSGSNTGELFF.

The chain carries TRBV7-2 and TRBJ2-1; 10 nucleotides agree with TRBD1. After removal of 4 bases from V and 7 bases from J, the junction contained 7 bases not matched to a gene. The germline gives CDR1 SGHTA, CDR2 FQGNSA. CDR3 size: 15 residues. The CDR3 coding sequence is TGTGCCAGCAGCTCCTGGACAGGGGGGGGGAATGAGCAGTTCTTC. It codes for CASSSWTGGGNEQFF. Variable domain in full (rest from reference TRBV7-2 and TRBJ2-1): GAGVSQSPSNKVTEKGKDVELRCDPISGHTALYWYRQSLGQGLEFLIYFQGNSAPDKSGLPSDRFSAERTGGSVSTLTIQRTQQEDSAVYLCASSSWTGGGNEQFFGPGTRLTVL.

The chain's CDR3 is CSVGQGFYEQYF. The CDR3 coding sequence is TGCAGCGTTGGACAGGGTTTTTACGAGCAGTACTTC. This chain connects TRBV29-1 to TRBJ2-7, with TRBD1 matching 7 bases. The germline V gene has CDR1 SQVTM and CDR2 ANQGSEA. This CDR3 comprises 12 residues. V was clipped by 4 bases and J by 4 bases; unmatched bases: 4.

The V gene is TRBV5-1, the J gene TRBJ2-7; TRBD2 agrees at 16 bases. The V and J ends lost 6 bases and 2 bases, in that order; junction bases with no gene match: 11. Germline V gene lookup returns CDR1 SGHRS and CDR2 YFSETQ. This CDR3 region has 18 residues. The CDR3 spells CASTPLGGTSGGAYEQYF. In nucleotides, the CDR3 is TGCGCCAGCACCCCCCTTGGAGGGACTAGCGGGGGGGCCTACGAGCAGTACTTC.

V and J are TRBV11-2 and TRBJ2-1, with 9 bases lining up with TRBD1. The CDR3 sequence is 15 residues long. From germline, CDR1 is SGHAT and CDR2 FQNNGV. V lost 5 bases to trimming and J lost 5 bases; unmatched junction nucleotides: 7. CDR3 bases: TGTGCCAGCAGCGTGGGACAGGGAAACCACAATGAGCAGTTCTTC. Protein product: CASSVGQGNHNEQFF.

This clonotype was seen a few times. This chain joins TRBV4-1 and TRBJ1-1; 7 positions agree with TRBD1. The CDR3 has 15 residues. Unmatched junction bases numbered 10, after V lost 5 bases and J lost 4 bases. Germline V gene data show CDR1 as MGHRA and CDR2 as YSYEKL. The DNA of the CDR3 is TGCGCCAGCAGCTCACGACAGGGTCGGTCCACTGAAGCTTTCTTT. It yields the protein CASSSRQGRSTEAFF.

This clonotype has at least ten counts. The chain has TRBV12-3 or TRBV12-4 and TRBJ1-5; TRBD1 might be the D (5 bases). The germline V and J ends were trimmed by 6 bases and 1 base, with 7 bases remaining between them. This CDR3 has 13 amino acids. In DNA form, the CDR3 reads TGTGCCAGCAGCGGGGGAAGCAATCAGCCCCAGCATTTT. Translating gives CASSGGSNQPQHF.

CDR3 in amino acids: CSASEYQRNNEQFF. As DNA, the CDR3 is TGCAGTGCCTCTGAGTACCAGCGTAACAATGAGCAGTTCTTC. This sequence joins TRBV20-1 and TRBJ2-1, with D unresolved. V lost 6 bases, J lost 5 bases, and 17 bases lay in between. The CDR3 sequence is 14 residues long. Germline CDR1 is DFQATT and CDR2 is SNEGSKA (reference sequence).

This clonotype has a handful of counts. The gene calls are TRBV7-6 and TRBJ1-2, with 7 bases matching TRBD1. With 3 bases clipped from V and 3 bases from J, the junction kept 7 bases outside the gene matches. The CDR3 sequence is 15 residues long. The V gene's germline CDR1 is SGHVS and CDR2 FNYEAQ. CDR3 amino acids: CASSLGGGTDYGYTF. The CDR3 DNA sequence: TGTGCCAGCAGCTTGGGAGGTGGGACAGACTATGGCTACACCTTC.

This clonotype was recorded only once. The chain carries TRBV20-1 and TRBJ2-5; 11 bases line up with TRBD2. There are 17 residues in the CDR3. The germline V gene encodes CDR1 DFQATT and CDR2 SNEGSKA (reference sequence). V was clipped by 0 bases and J by 6 bases; unmatched bases: 12. CDR3 DNA sequence: TGCAGTGCTAGAGATCAAACTAGCGGGGGCCTTTTCAAGACCCAGTACTTC. It codes for CSARDQTSGGLFKTQYF.

This chain links TRBV7-3 with TRBJ2-6; D possibly corresponds to TRBD2 (5 bases). Germline values: CDR1 SGHTA, CDR2 FQGTGA. The V and J ends lost 4 bases and 2 bases respectively, with 12 bases between them. The CDR3 runs 16 residues. The CDR3 region is CASSWGRGAGANVLTF. CDR3 coding DNA: TGTGCCAGCAGCTGGGGTCGGGGAGCTGGGGCCAACGTCCTGACTTTC.

This clonotype occurred a few times. The rearrangement joins TRBV5-1 to TRBJ2-3; D remains ambiguous. The length of the CDR3 is 14 residues. The germline gives CDR1 SGHRS, CDR2 YFSETQ. Trimming removed 4 bases at V and 5 bases at J, with 14 bases between. This CDR3 is CASSPQERLDTQYF. CDR3 DNA sequence: TGCGCCAGCAGCCCCCAAGAGCGCCTAGATACGCAGTATTTT.

V and J are TRBV12-3 or TRBV12-4 and TRBJ1-1; D unclear. V dropped 5 bases and J dropped 8 bases, with 9 bases sitting between them. This CDR3 spans 11 amino acids. The DNA of the CDR3 is TGTGCCAGCAGTGCGGCCCAGGAAGCTTTCTTT. Translation gives CASSAAQEAFF.

This clonotype was counted many times. The J gene is TRBJ2-7, the V gene TRBV2, with TRBD1 matching over 12 bases. Germline V gene sequence: CDR1 SNHLY, CDR2 FYNNEI. V gave up 7 bases and J gave up 4 bases; unmatched junction bases: 5. CDR3 length: 14 residues. CDR3 region: CASTGTGGAYEQYF. The DNA for the CDR3 is TGTGCCAGCACCGGGACAGGGGGCGCGTACGAGCAGTACTTC.

Only a few counts were recorded for this clonotype. The chain combines TRBV29-1 with TRBJ2-1; TRBD2 aligns across 9 bases. The V gene end was trimmed by 3 bases and the J gene end by 2 bases; junction bases not matched to a gene: 2. This CDR3 spans 14 amino acids. Looked up from germline, CDR1 is SQVTM and CDR2 is ANQGSEA. The CDR3 reads CSVDIAGAYNEQFF. In nucleotides, the CDR3 is TGCAGCGTTGATATAGCGGGAGCCTACAATGAGCAGTTCTTC.

The chain uses TRBV7-2 and TRBJ2-7; perhaps TRBD2 as D (5 bases). The CDR3 spans 12 residues. Germline V gene sequence: CDR1 SGHTA, CDR2 FQGNSA. The V and J ends lost 4 bases and 4 bases respectively, with 8 bases between them. In DNA form, the CDR3 reads TGTGCCAGCAGCTCGGGGTGGTACGAGCAGTACTTC. It translates to CASSSGWYEQYF.

This clonotype was counted at least ten times. The gene calls are TRBV20-1 and TRBJ1-5, with D unresolved. The CDR3 is made up of 14 amino acids. The germline CDR1 and CDR2 sequences are DFQATT and SNEGSKA (reference sequence). Trimming stripped 3 bases from V and 1 base from J, with 10 bases between. The CDR3 DNA reads as TGCAGTGCTAGGGTAGACACCAGCAATCAGCCCCAGCATTTT. It encodes CSARVDTSNQPQHF.

The chain recombines TRBV10-3 with TRBJ1-2; no reliable D call. Germline CDR1 and CDR2: ENHRY and SYGVKD. The V end was cut by 0 bases, the J end by 4 bases, with 9 bases between. This CDR3 region has 14 residues. CDR3 in amino acids: CAISESGQIYGYTF. CDR3 sequence (DNA): TGTGCCATCAGTGAGTCTGGGCAGATCTATGGCTACACCTTC.

The table lists this clonotype with a few counts. This rearrangement joins TRBV10-3 to TRBJ2-3; tentative D call: TRBD1 (6 bases). The length of the CDR3 is 14 residues. CDR1 ENHRY and CDR2 SYGVKD come from the germline V gene. Trimming shortened V by 6 bases and J by 2 bases, and 12 bases separated the two germline ends. The CDR3 sequence is CAIRIQGHTDTQYF. CDR3 DNA: TGTGCCATCAGGATCCAGGGGCACACAGATACGCAGTATTTT.

The genes are TRBV9 and TRBJ2-1, with TRBD1 identical over 8 bases. This CDR3 spans 17 amino acids. With 4 bases clipped from V and 0 bases from J, the junction kept 9 bases outside the gene matches. Germline V gives CDR1 SGDLS, CDR2 YYNGEE. The CDR3 loop is CASSPPQGASSYNEQFF. DNA for the CDR3: TGTGCCAGCAGCCCACCGCAGGGGGCGAGCTCCTACAATGAGCAGTTCTTC.

This clonotype was picked up many times. The genes are TRBV7-9 and TRBJ1-2; D is uncertain. The germline V gene has CDR1 SEHNR and CDR2 FQNEAQ (reference sequence). Trimming took off 5 bases at V and 1 base at J, with 11 bases between the two ends. This CDR3 region has 14 residues. CDR3 in DNA: TGTGCCAGCAGCGATTCTTACAGTAACTATGGCTACACCTTC. Translated, it gives CASSDSYSNYGYTF.